The 24 T cell receptor beta chains reported below all come from one sample, sequenced in a study of graft-versus-host responses after intestinal transplantation. Data came from immunoSEQ multiplex PCR; TCRdb stores just in-frame clones and leaves some out. Of approximately 58,000 clones in the sample, about 87% are singletons; the top ten hold 1.5% to 2%. The sample was PBMCs, taken 26 days after transplant. The receptors were sampled from a human patient who received an intestinal transplant, so some T cells may come from the graft donor.

This clone was detected only once. V usage is TRBV11-2 and J usage is TRBJ1-2, with D uncertain. CDR3 size: 13 residues. The V and J ends lost 3 bases and 3 bases respectively, with 8 bases between them. Germline values: CDR1 SGHAT, CDR2 FQNNGV. CDR3 nucleotides: TGTGCCAGCAGCTTCTGGCTCTACTATGGCTACACCTTC. Residues: CASSFWLYYGYTF.

The chain joins TRBV6-5 to TRBJ1-2; TRBD1 agrees at 10 bases. The V gene's germline CDR1 is MNHEY and CDR2 SVGAGI. This CDR3 is 14 amino acids long. V was clipped by 6 bases and J by 5 bases; unmatched bases: 6. The CDR3 DNA is TGTGCCAGCAGCAAGTGGACAGGGGGATATGGCTACACCTTC. This translates into CASSKWTGGYGYTF.

The rearrangement links TRBV9 to TRBJ1-2, with D perhaps TRBD1 (5 bases). CDR1 SGDLS and CDR2 YYNGEE come from the germline V gene. This CDR3 has 13 amino acids. V was trimmed by 5 bases and J by 7 bases, leaving 15 bases between them. The CDR3: CASSGAGLGGYTF. CDR3 bases: TGTGCCAGCAGTGGGGCAGGGTTGGGTGGCTACACCTTC.

This clone has a single count. The chain links TRBV4-2 to TRBJ1-1; weak D call: TRBD1 (5 bases). The CDR3 is 16 residues long. The germline CDR1 and CDR2 sequences are LGHNA and YNFKEQ. V was shortened by 0 bases and J by 5 bases, with 16 bases between the two germline ends. CDR3 amino acids: CASSQDWDGGGTEAFF. CDR3 in DNA: TGTGCCAGCAGCCAAGATTGGGACGGGGGAGGGACTGAAGCTTTCTTT.

The rearrangement links TRBV4-1 to TRBJ2-7, with 7 bases identical to TRBD2. The trim removed 0 bases at V and 2 bases at J, leaving 10 bases unmatched. Germline assignment: CDR1 MGHRA and CDR2 YSYEKL. The CDR3 length is 17 residues. The CDR3 protein is CASSQEGGDVGTYEQYF. The DNA for the CDR3 is TGCGCCAGCAGCCAAGAGGGGGGGGATGTGGGAACCTACGAGCAGTACTTC.

This rearrangement joins TRBV4-1 to TRBJ2-1; the match to TRBD2 covers 10 bases. The CDR3 has 15 residues. Germline lookup yields CDR1 MGHRA and CDR2 YSYEKL. V lost 4 bases, J lost 10 bases, and 10 bases stayed unmatched. The CDR3, as DNA: TGCGCCAGCAGCCGGGAAAGCGGGAGGGCCGGAGAGCAGTTCTTC. This encodes CASSRESGRAGEQFF.

The chain recombines TRBV30 with TRBJ1-1; 7 bases are a match to TRBD1. J was trimmed by 0 bases and V by 5 bases; bases with no gene match: 3. The CDR3 consists of 13 residues. The V gene's germline CDR1 is GTSNPN and CDR2 SVGIG (reference sequence). This chain's CDR3 is CAWGDSMNTEAFF. CDR3 sequence (DNA): TGTGCCTGGGGGGACAGCATGAACACTGAAGCTTTCTTT.

The chain couples TRBV7-9 to TRBJ2-1; D may be TRBD1 (7 bases). The ends were cut back, 8 bases at V and 8 bases at J, with 16 bases in the middle. CDR1 is SEHNR and CDR2 is FQNEAQ in the germline V gene (reference sequence). This CDR3 is 13 amino acids long. CDR3 region: CASPRGARDEQFF. The CDR3 bases are TGTGCCAGCCCCAGGGGGGCCCGGGATGAGCAGTTCTTC.

The chain joins TRBV13 to TRBJ1-1; D is ambiguous. This CDR3 has 15 residues. Between the trimmed V and J ends, which lost 0 bases and 7 bases, there was a span of 15 bases. CDR1 and CDR2 (germline): PRHDT, FYEKMQ (reference sequence). As DNA, the CDR3 is TGTGCCAGCAGCTTAGGGAGGGCTGCGACCGGTGAAGCTTTCTTT. It specifies CASSLGRAATGEAFF. Filled out from reference TRBV13 and TRBJ1-1, the complete variable domain reads AAGVIQSPRHLIKEKRETATLKCYPIPRHDTVYWYQQGPGQDPQFLISFYEKMQSDKGSIPDRFSAQQFSDYHSELNMSSLELGDSALYFCASSLGRAATGEAFFGQGTRLTVV.

This rearrangement joins TRBV6-5 to TRBJ2-1; 9 nucleotides line up with TRBD2. The CDR3 contains 15 residues. With 5 bases clipped from V and 4 bases from J, the junction kept 6 bases outside the gene matches. Germline CDR1 reads MNHEY; CDR2 reads SVGAGI. The CDR3: CASSPRGGGYNEQFF. CDR3 coding DNA: TGTGCCAGCAGTCCGCGGGGGGGCGGGTACAATGAGCAGTTCTTC.

The chain recombines TRBV5-6 with TRBJ2-3, with a weak D call TRBD1 (6 bases). The CDR3 has 14 amino acids. The germline V gene has CDR1 SGHDT and CDR2 YYEEEE. V lost 4 bases, J lost 6 bases, and 15 bases lay in between. The CDR3 loop is CASSGGRSSDTQYF. CDR3 DNA: TGTGCCAGCAGCGGGGGCAGGTCAAGCGATACGCAGTATTTT.

The V call is TRBV6-5, the J call TRBJ2-2; 9 nucleotides line up with TRBD2. CDR3 length: 15 residues. Germline values: CDR1 MNHEY, CDR2 SVGAGI. V was pared by 5 bases and J by 1 base, with 2 bases of the junction left unmatched. The CDR3 sequence: CASSQTSGNTGELFF. The CDR3 DNA reads as TGTGCCAGCAGTCAGACTAGCGGGAACACCGGGGAGCTGTTTTTT.

Notes on this clone: The sample holds other DNA sequences that translate to the same CDR3. The V call is TRBV13, the J call TRBJ2-2, with TRBD1 identical over 10 bases. CDR1 and CDR2 (germline): PRHDT, FYEKMQ (reference sequence). Trimming took 4 bases from V and 1 from J; bases not matched to a gene: 3. This CDR3 contains 16 residues. CDR3 residues: CASSSRDRGNTGELFF. In DNA form, the CDR3 reads TGTGCCAGCAGCTCTCGGGACAGGGGGAACACCGGGGAGCTGTTTTTT. The entire variable domain, with the rest obtained from reference TRBV13 and TRBJ2-2, is as follows: AAGVIQSPRHLIKEKRETATLKCYPIPRHDTVYWYQQGPGQDPQFLISFYEKMQSDKGSIPDRFSAQQFSDYHSELNMSSLELGDSALYFCASSSRDRGNTGELFFGEGSRLTVL.

The genes are TRBV27 and TRBJ2-3; 10 bases fit TRBD2. Unmatched junction bases numbered 10, after V lost 7 bases and J lost 3 bases. The CDR3 has 16 amino acids. Germline CDR1 reads MNHEY; CDR2 reads SMNVEV (reference sequence). CDR3: CASNRSGTSVTDTQYF. Here the CDR3 DNA reads TGTGCCAGCAACAGGTCCGGGACTAGCGTAACAGATACGCAGTATTTT.

The rearrangement joins TRBV5-6 to TRBJ1-1, with 8 bases aligning to TRBD1. The germline V gene has CDR1 SGHDT and CDR2 YYEEEE. The CDR3 contains 14 residues. V trimming: 4 bases; J trimming: 6 bases; junction bases outside the gene matches: 8. The CDR3 here is CASSTLQGGAEAFF. The CDR3, as DNA: TGTGCCAGCAGCACGCTACAGGGGGGGGCTGAAGCTTTCTTT.

This clone was recorded a few times. The chain uses TRBV5-8 and TRBJ2-1; weak D call: TRBD1 (6 bases). CDR3 size: 14 residues. The germline V gene has CDR1 SGHTS and CDR2 YDEGEE. The ends were cut back, 1 base at V and 5 bases at J, with 10 bases in the middle. The CDR3 DNA follows: TGTGCCAGCAGCTTGAGGGACACGAACAATGAGCAGTTCTTC. Translation: CASSLRDTNNEQFF.

This clone appeared a few times. The rearrangement uses TRBV6-6 and TRBJ2-5, with a possible D match to TRBD1 (6 bases). CDR1 is MNHNY and CDR2 is SVGAGI in the germline V gene (reference sequence). This CDR3 is built from 14 residues. V dropped 2 bases and J dropped 4 bases, with 11 bases sitting between them. CDR3 sequence (DNA): TGTGCCAGCAGTTACCTCCAGGGGAGAGAGACCCAGTACTTC. This codes for CASSYLQGRETQYF.

This clone was detected once. V gene TRBV7-8 combines with J gene TRBJ2-7; D is unclear. CDR3 length: 13 residues. The germline V gene has CDR1 SGHVS and CDR2 FQNEAQ. V shed 4 bases and J shed 5 bases, with 12 bases lying between them. The CDR3 reads CASSYISSDEQYF. The CDR3 bases are TGTGCCAGCAGCTACATTAGCTCGGACGAGCAGTACTTC.

The chain couples TRBV29-1 to TRBJ1-3; D may be TRBD1 (5 bases). With 3 bases removed from V and 4 bases from J, the gap between germline ends came to 13 bases. The germline V gene has CDR1 SQVTM and CDR2 ANQGSEA. The CDR3 extends over 14 amino acids. The CDR3 loop reads CSVEGGRAGNTIYF. CDR3 DNA sequence: TGCAGCGTTGAGGGCGGCAGGGCCGGAAACACCATATATTTT.

CDR3 region: CASSLQGTAFF. CDR3 DNA sequence: TGTGCCAGCAGTCTACAGGGGACGGCTTTCTTT. The V call is TRBV6-5, the J call TRBJ1-1; TRBD1 aligns across 7 bases. This CDR3 spans 11 amino acids. CDR1 and CDR2 from the germline V gene are MNHEY and SVGAGI. V was clipped by 5 bases and J by 11 bases; unmatched bases: 5.

V is TRBV27 and J is TRBJ2-3, with D uncertain. The CDR3 runs 13 residues. Trimming took off 4 bases at V and 5 bases at J, with 10 bases between the two ends. Germline CDR1 MNHEY, CDR2 SMNVEV (reference sequence). In DNA, the CDR3 is TGTGCCAGCAGTTGGGCAGTCATAGATACGCAGTATTTT. Translated, it gives CASSWAVIDTQYF.

The chain has TRBV6-5 and TRBJ2-4; D uncertain. The V gene lost 5 bases and the J gene lost 6 bases, with 11 bases spanning the gap. This CDR3 is built from 13 residues. Germline loops: CDR1 MNHEY, CDR2 SVGAGI. In nucleotides, the CDR3 is TGTGCCAGCAGTGACACCCTGGGAAACATTCAGTACTTC. This sequence encodes CASSDTLGNIQYF.

The chain carries TRBV11-2 and TRBJ1-2, with no clear D. V lost 0 bases and J lost 4, with 9 bases in between. The CDR3 has 14 amino acids. CDR1 and CDR2 (germline): SGHAT, FQNNGV. CDR3 region: CASSLEPGIYGYTF. The CDR3 region has the DNA TGTGCCAGCAGCTTAGAGCCGGGTATCTATGGCTACACCTTC.

The rearrangement links TRBV9 to TRBJ2-7; tentative D call: TRBD2 (5 bases). Per the germline V gene, CDR1 is SGDLS and CDR2 is YYNGEE. The CDR3 contains 14 residues. V was cut by 4 bases and J by 2 bases, with 13 bases left in between. The CDR3 loop is CASSPRRDPYEQYF. The CDR3 DNA follows: TGTGCCAGCAGCCCAAGACGGGATCCCTACGAGCAGTACTTC. Drawing the rest from reference TRBV9 and TRBJ2-7, the complete variable domain is DSGVTQTPKHLITATGQRVTLRCSPRSGDLSVYWYQQSLDQGLQFLIQYYNGEERAKGNILERFSAQQFPDLHSELNLSSLELGDSALYFCASSPRRDPYEQYFGPGTRLTVT.